This T cell receptor beta chain was sequenced in a study of beta chain features in type 1 diabetes. Study results and limitations: People with Type 1 diabetes carried modestly yet significantly shorter TCRB CDR3s in all four CD4+ subsets. Naive, central memory and Treg TCRB repertoires seemed to resemble each other more closely in patients than they did in healthy donors.

Germline V gene data show CDR1 as MNHEY and CDR2 as SVGAGI. The CDR3 is 14 residues long. Trimming took off 4 bases at V and 2 bases at J, with 9 bases between the two ends. A word on this clone: What it recognizes is unknown.

One heparinised draw, averaging about 116 mL, was taken per donor. Sorted populations all exceeded 95% purity. The authors reverse transcribed all of the isolated RNA, so sequencing captured expressed TCRB transcripts. TCRdb keeps only in-frame clones here, not all; method: immunoSEQ multiplex PCR. This sample has roughly 500,000 clones, with approximately 28% found just once. The clonotype comes from a man between 18 and 35 years old in good health. This rearrangement joins TRBV6-5 to TRBJ1-5; D ambiguous. Sequenced sample: naive CD4+ T cells from blood. The CDR3 DNA follows: TGTGCCAGCAGTTCCCGACACGGCAATCAGCCCCAGCATTTT. Translation: CASSSRHGNQPQHF.